The sequence of this T cell receptor beta chain was determined in a study of memory CD4+ T cells and cytomegalovirus serostatus. Per germline, CDR1 MNHEY and CDR2 SVGAGI. CDR3 length: 16 residues. V lost 8 bases and J lost 0, with 17 bases in between. About this clone itself: Its antigen is as yet unknown.

In the authors' workflow: After removing out-of-frame reads, under 2.5 million distinct TCRbeta sequences remained. Using immunoSEQ multiplex PCR, the repertoire was profiled, and TCRdb retains in-frame clones only, with some absent. Clonal size and the V and J genes are those of that table, whereas D and trimming came from the DNA. Of 55,000 to 65,000 clones listed, around 80% are singletons. Single viable CD3+CD4+CD8-CD45RO+ cells were sorted as the memory CD4+ T cells. General observations from the study: Median bootstrapped AUC for CMV status was approximately 0.96 originally, about 0.9 US-trained. Suggested: most of the CMV-linked TCR signature lies in CD4+ memory cells.

Sequenced: memory CD4+ T cells from blood. The gene calls are TRBV6-5 and TRBJ1-3; D not resolved. The clonotype was recovered from an adult in good health and CMV-seronegative. As DNA, the CDR3 is TGTGCCAGCGGTTCCGCAACACCTTCCTCTGGAAACACCATATATTTT. Protein: CASGSATPSSGNTIYF.